The next 29 T cell receptor beta chains were all read from a single sample in a study of regulatory T cells in long-lasting Graves disease. Arm-PCR of CDR3 regions and iRepertoire HTBI primers were used to build TCR beta libraries. TCRdb re-called the multiplex PCR reads with MiXCR, one entry per CDR3 protein. The data hold hundreds of thousands of distinct CDR3 sequences, with roughly a fifth observed a single time. The time point is: persistent/refractory GD, antithyroid drugs over 5 years with positive TRAb. Extracted RNA from PBMCs served as the source of the TCR library. The material sequenced was peripheral blood mononuclear cells (PBMCs), taken when the disease was refractory, from a patient treated with antithyroid drugs. The receptors shown here come from a female donor with Graves disease.

This clonotype was detected ten times or more. The chain joins TRBV12-3 or TRBV12-4 to TRBJ1-1, with 11 bases fitting TRBD1. This CDR3 comprises 15 residues. Trimming took 4 bases from V and 6 from J; bases not matched to a gene: 7. The CDR3 nucleotides read TGTGCCAGCAGTTATCGGACAGGGGGCGGACCTGAAGCTTTCTTT. Its translation: CASSYRTGGGPEAFF.

Ten or more counts support this clonotype. This chain's CDR3 is CASSGISPQPQHF. DNA of the CDR3: TGTGCCAGCAGCGGAATTTCTCCTCAGCCCCAGCATTTT. The rearrangement uses TRBV6-1 and TRBJ1-5; no clear D gene. This CDR3 is built from 13 residues. Looked up from germline, CDR1 is MNHNS and CDR2 is SASEGT. The germline V and J ends were trimmed by 6 bases and 6 bases, with 12 bases remaining between them.

This chain joins TRBV28 and TRBJ1-4, with D perhaps matching TRBD1 (5 bases). V was clipped by 7 bases and J by 6 bases, with 27 bases between them. Germline V CDR1 and CDR2: MDHEN, SYDVKM. CDR3 length: 18 residues. This CDR3 is CASKLGRAYEKAYEKLFF. In DNA form, the CDR3 reads TGTGCCAGCAAGTTAGGCAGGGCGTATGAGAAGGCGTATGAAAAACTGTTTTTT.

This chain connects TRBV19 to TRBJ1-6; tentatively, D is TRBD1 (5 bases). Germline V gene data show CDR1 as LNHDA and CDR2 as SQIVND (reference sequence). V was cut by 5 bases and J by 7 bases, with 15 bases left in between. CDR3 length: 15 amino acids. This CDR3 is CASSSARGSNSPLHF. The CDR3, as DNA: TGTGCCAGTAGTTCCGCCCGGGGGTCGAATTCACCCCTCCACTTT.

This clonotype has a handful of counts. The V call is TRBV6-1, the J call TRBJ2-7; 8 nucleotides line up with TRBD1. Germline CDR1 reads MNHNS; CDR2 reads SASEGT. The CDR3 covers 12 residues. V lost 9 bases, J lost 6 bases, and 7 bases stayed unmatched. CDR3 residues: CARTGAVCEQYF. The CDR3 nucleotides read TGTGCCAGGACAGGGGCGGTCTGCGAGCAGTACTTC.

This rearrangement joins TRBV7-9 to TRBJ2-7; unclear D gene. Germline V CDR1 and CDR2: SEHNR, FQNEAQ (reference sequence). V lost 4 bases to trimming and J lost 2 bases, with 27 bases between them. The length of the CDR3 is 19 residues. The CDR3 sequence is CASSSTEAESPHLTYEQYF. The CDR3 DNA sequence: TGTGCCAGCAGCTCAACCGAGGCGGAATCTCCCCACCTCACCTACGAGCAGTACTTC.

This clonotype was observed many times. The gene calls are TRBV2 and TRBJ2-4; perhaps TRBD2 as D (5 bases). The ends were cut back, 6 bases at V and 8 bases at J, with 14 bases in the middle. The CDR3 is 13 residues long. CDR1 is SNHLY and CDR2 is FYNNEI in the germline V gene. CDR3 sequence reads: CASRGTWRYIQYF. The DNA for the CDR3 is TGTGCCAGCAGGGGAACGTGGAGGTACATTCAGTACTTC. The whole variable domain, remainder taken from reference TRBV2 and TRBJ2-4, is EPEVTQTPSHQVTQMGQEVILRCVPISNHLYFYWYRQILGQKVEFLVSFYNNEISEKSEIFDDQFSVERPDGSNFTLKIRSTKLEDSAMYFCASRGTWRYIQYFGAGTRLSVL.

About this clonotype: A much larger clone differs from this one at a single base, so this may be a read error. V is TRBV10-3 and J is TRBJ1-6; D is possibly TRBD1 (5 bases). Germline lookup yields CDR1 ENHRY and CDR2 SYGVKD. This CDR3 is 14 amino acids long. The CDR3 DNA reads TGTGCCGTCAGCAGGGCAGTTTTTGTTTCACCCCTCCACTTT. Translation: CAVSRAVFVSPLHF.

The table lists this clonotype with many counts. This chain uses TRBV3-1 with TRBJ1-3, with D maybe TRBD1 (5 bases). CDR1 is LGHDT and CDR2 is YNNKEL in the germline V gene (reference sequence). The germline V and J ends were trimmed by 3 bases and 0 bases, with 9 bases remaining between them. This CDR3 has 15 residues. The CDR3 is CASSHGGHSGNTIYF. CDR3 DNA sequence: TGTGCCAGCAGCCACGGCGGACACTCTGGAAACACCATATATTTT.

This clonotype has ten or more counts. V usage is TRBV2 and J usage is TRBJ2-7; D possibly corresponds to TRBD2 (5 bases). The CDR3 sequence is 14 residues long. With 6 bases removed from V and 3 bases from J, the gap between germline ends came to 15 bases. Germline CDR1 and CDR2: SNHLY and FYNNEI. The CDR3 here is CASSPYEGDYEQYF. For the CDR3, the DNA is TGTGCCAGCAGCCCTTACGAGGGTGACTACGAGCAGTACTTC.

This clonotype was detected ten times or more. The chain combines TRBV14 with TRBJ1-4, with D hard to call. The CDR3 is 12 residues long. Per the germline V gene, CDR1 is SGHDN and CDR2 is FVKESK. Trimming stripped 4 bases from V and 8 bases from J, with 8 bases between. CDR3 nucleotide sequence: TGTGCCAGCAGCCGCAATTTGGAAAAACTGTTTTTT. This sequence encodes CASSRNLEKLFF.

CDR3 sequence (DNA): TGTGCCAGTAGTATCTCGGGGGGCTCCTACAATGAGCAGTTCTTC. Translating gives CASSISGGSYNEQFF. This sequence joins TRBV19 and TRBJ2-1; 7 nucleotides agree with TRBD2. CDR1 is LNHDA and CDR2 is SQIVND in the germline V gene (reference sequence). The CDR3 has 15 residues. V lost 3 bases, J lost 0 bases, and 2 bases stayed unmatched.

This rearrangement joins TRBV5-1 to TRBJ2-7; D is undetermined. With 4 bases removed from V and 1 base from J, the gap between germline ends came to 12 bases. There are 14 residues in the CDR3. CDR1 is SGHRS and CDR2 is YFSETQ in the germline V gene. CDR3 nucleotide sequence: TGCGCCAGCAGCCCGGATCCATCGTCCTACGAGCAGTACTTC. This codes for CASSPDPSSYEQYF.

This clonotype was observed at least ten times. The genes are TRBV28 and TRBJ1-5; D not certain. Trimming pared 6 bases from V and 1 base from J, leaving 1 base between. The CDR3 runs to 11 residues. CDR1 is MDHEN and CDR2 is SYDVKM in the germline V gene. The CDR3 protein is CASRSNQPQHF. CDR3 DNA: TGTGCCAGCAGGAGCAATCAGCCCCAGCATTTT.

This chain connects TRBV30 to TRBJ1-1, with D maybe TRBD1 (5 bases). The CDR3 has 13 residues. Trimming removed 8 bases from V and 7 bases from J, with 20 bases in between. Germline CDR1 and CDR2: GTSNPN and SVGIG (reference sequence). CDR3 amino acids: CAQTGLRGVEAFF. CDR3 sequence (DNA): TGTGCCCAGACGGGGCTCCGAGGGGTTGAAGCTTTCTTT. The whole variable domain, remainder taken from reference TRBV30 and TRBJ1-1, is SQTIHQWPATLVQPVGSPLSLECTVEGTSNPNLYWYRQAAGRGLQLLFYSVGIGQISSEVPQNLSASRPQDRQFILSSKKLLLSDSGFYLCAQTGLRGVEAFFGQGTRLTVV.

This clonotype occurred many times. V is TRBV6-1 and J is TRBJ2-7; D uncertain. Trimming cost V 6 bases and J 2 bases, with 17 bases left between them. This CDR3 comprises 15 residues. Germline V gene lookup returns CDR1 MNHNS and CDR2 SASEGT. CDR3 sequence: CASSLLRYGTYEQYF. For the CDR3, the DNA is TGTGCCAGCAGCCTTCTGAGGTACGGCACCTACGAGCAGTACTTC.

The chain has TRBV5-4 and TRBJ1-2; D gene ambiguous. The CDR3 sequence is 13 residues long. Germline V CDR1 and CDR2: SGHNT, YYREEE (reference sequence). The V gene lost 0 bases and the J gene lost 4 bases, with 7 bases spanning the gap. This CDR3 is CASSLAAVYGYTF. CDR3 sequence (DNA): TGTGCCAGCAGCTTGGCGGCGGTCTATGGCTACACCTTC.

The V gene is TRBV7-2, the J gene TRBJ2-2; weak D call: TRBD2 (6 bases). This CDR3 is 16 amino acids long. V lost 1 base and J lost 3, with 12 bases in between. Germline CDR1 is SGHTA and CDR2 is FQGNSA. The CDR3 sequence is CASSLVVWGDTGELFF. The CDR3 DNA reads as TGTGCCAGCAGCTTAGTTGTATGGGGGGACACCGGGGAGCTGTTTTTT.

This clonotype appeared many times. The chain employs TRBV12-3 or TRBV12-4 and TRBJ1-1; D remains unclear. This CDR3 is 15 amino acids long. Trimming removed 6 bases from V and 1 base from J, with 15 bases in between. The CDR3 coding sequence is TGTGCCAGCAGCCGAAAGACATCCGGGAACACTGAAGCTTTCTTT. Its translation is CASSRKTSGNTEAFF.

This clonotype has at least ten counts. The chain links TRBV11-2 to TRBJ1-1, with a possible D match to TRBD1 (6 bases). CDR1 is SGHAT and CDR2 is FQNNGV in the germline V gene. The CDR3 is made up of 16 amino acids. The germline V and J ends were trimmed by 2 bases and 5 bases, with 18 bases remaining between them. The CDR3 region is CASSLLGGRGCTEAFF. The CDR3 DNA follows: TGTGCCAGCAGCTTACTGGGGGGCAGGGGATGTACTGAAGCTTTCTTT.

The chain employs TRBV7-2 and TRBJ1-3; D possibly corresponds to TRBD1 (5 bases). Germline V CDR1 and CDR2: SGHTA, FQGNSA. V was cut by 3 bases and J by 0 bases, with 12 bases left in between. The CDR3 contains 16 residues. DNA of the CDR3: TGTGCCAGCAGCTTTTACAGGATCTCCTCTGGAAACACCATATATTTT. Translated: CASSFYRISSGNTIYF.

The CDR3 region has the DNA TGTGCCAGCTGTTGGGGCGAAACGACGAAAAAACTGTTTTTT. Encoded protein: CASCWGETTKKLFF. The chain has TRBV28 and TRBJ1-4; D may be TRBD1 (5 bases). The CDR3 runs to 14 residues. The V gene lost 8 bases and the J gene lost 9 bases, with 19 bases spanning the gap. Germline lookup yields CDR1 MDHEN and CDR2 SYDVKM.

This rearrangement joins TRBV19 to TRBJ1-5; D unclear. Trimming cost V 4 bases and J 9 bases, with 10 bases left between them. Germline loops: CDR1 LNHDA, CDR2 SQIVND (reference sequence). CDR3 length equals 12 residues. CDR3 region: CASSTDLWPQHF. In DNA form, the CDR3 reads TGTGCCAGTAGTACTGACCTTTGGCCCCAGCATTTT.

A few counts support this clonotype. V gene TRBV29-1 combines with J gene TRBJ1-1, with 8 nucleotides matching TRBD1. After removal of 6 bases from V and 1 base from J, the junction contained 7 bases not matched to a gene. The CDR3 length is 14 residues. CDR1 is SQVTM, CDR2 ANQGSEA, per germline. CDR3 nucleotide sequence: TGCAGCGTGCCATCCGGGACAGGGAACACTGAAGCTTTCTTT. As protein: CSVPSGTGNTEAFF.

This clonotype was recorded at least ten times. A junction boundary mismatches the germline segment, possibly from a read error. CDR3 protein: CASSFDRGGEQYF. The CDR3 DNA follows: TGTGCCAGCAGCTTCGACAGGGGTGGCGAGCAGTACTTC. The rearrangement links TRBV5-1 to TRBJ2-7; 8 bases agree with TRBD1. This CDR3 has 13 amino acids. CDR1 is SGHRS, CDR2 YFSETQ, per germline.

The V gene is TRBV5-6, the J gene TRBJ1-1; D uncertain. Trimming stripped 1 base from V and 2 bases from J, with 9 bases between. This CDR3 comprises 14 residues. CDR1 and CDR2 from the germline V gene are SGHDT and YYEEEE. The CDR3 DNA reads TGTGCCAGCAGCTTGTTTGTCACCAACACTGAAGCTTTCTTT. Translated, it gives CASSLFVTNTEAFF.

This clonotype was picked up a small number of times. The chain links TRBV20-1 to TRBJ2-5; D remains ambiguous. CDR1 and CDR2 (germline): DFQATT, SNEGSKA (reference sequence). Trimming pared 0 bases from V and 9 bases from J, leaving 8 bases between. The CDR3 loop spans 11 amino acids. The CDR3 coding sequence is TGCAGTGCTAGAGATTACCCTTCCCAGTACTTC. Translation gives CSARDYPSQYF.

This clonotype was seen more than once but under ten times. The chain couples TRBV11-2 to TRBJ2-5; 11 bases are shared with TRBD2. Germline V gene lookup returns CDR1 SGHAT and CDR2 FQNNGV. Trimming took 2 bases from V and 2 from J; bases not matched to a gene: 4. CDR3 length equals 16 residues. The DNA of the CDR3 is TGTGCCAGCAGCTTAATAGCGGGAGGGCCGCAAGAGACCCAGTACTTC. It codes for CASSLIAGGPQETQYF.

V usage is TRBV5-1 and J usage is TRBJ2-5; no firm D call. In germline, CDR1 is SGHRS, CDR2 YFSETQ. Trimming took 1 base from V and 4 from J, leaving 11 bases between them. The CDR3 is 14 residues long. The CDR3 nucleotides read TGCGCCAGCAGCTTGATTGTAGGACCAGAGACCCAGTACTTC. Translated: CASSLIVGPETQYF.